This TCR beta chain appears in the sequencing data of a study of T cell responses to AZD1222 COVID-19 vaccine. Findings and caveats of the study: Clonal diversity was possibly underestimated, and white British individuals and females predominated among donors. The reported proportion of spike-specific TCRs targeting unmutated variant regions was nearly half. Only after the peak T cell response were repertoires sampled. The breadth and depth of Spike-specific TCRs increased once two AZD1222 doses had been given.

Produced via immunoSEQ multiplex PCR; TCRdb's table is partial and in-frame only. The profile shows about 130,000 clones, approximately 83% of them singletons. Notes on this clone: Its target is not known.

Germline loops: CDR1 SGHTA, CDR2 FQGTGA. This CDR3 has 16 amino acids. Trimming removed 3 bases from V and 2 bases from J, with 11 bases in between. Source: peripheral blood, taken on day 0 of AZD1222 vaccination. This clonotype was sampled from an adult in good health. V is TRBV7-3 and J is TRBJ2-6; the D gene is possibly TRBD1 (5 bases). For the CDR3, the DNA is TGTGCCAGCAGCTTTACAGGACCCCCTGGGGCCAACGTCCTGACTTTC. Protein product: CASSFTGPPGANVLTF.